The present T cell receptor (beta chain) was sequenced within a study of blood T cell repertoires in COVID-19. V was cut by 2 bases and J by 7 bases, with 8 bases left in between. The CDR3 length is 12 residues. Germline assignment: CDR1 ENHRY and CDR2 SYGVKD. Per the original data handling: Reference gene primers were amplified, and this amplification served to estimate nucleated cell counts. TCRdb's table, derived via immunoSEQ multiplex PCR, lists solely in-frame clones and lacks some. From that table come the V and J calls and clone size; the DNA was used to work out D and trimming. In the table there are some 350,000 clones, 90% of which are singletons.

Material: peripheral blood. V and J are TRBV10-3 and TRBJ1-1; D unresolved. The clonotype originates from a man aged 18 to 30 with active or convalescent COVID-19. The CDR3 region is CAISEESFEAFF. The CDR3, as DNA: TGTGCCATCAGTGAGGAGTCCTTTGAAGCTTTCTTT.